These 26 T cell receptor beta chains came from one sample sequenced in a study of shared clonotypes between healthy human individuals. Only in-frame clones appear in the TCRdb table, and some are missing; sequencing was by immunoSEQ multiplex PCR. The sample lists approximately 980,000 clones, about 80% occurring once. Material: memory CD4+ T cells sorted from blood. Subset noted: CD45RA-negative fraction. The receptor source for this set is a young man in good health.

V usage is TRBV28 and J usage is TRBJ1-5; D is unclear. Germline CDR1 is MDHEN and CDR2 is SYDVKM. The CDR3 has 17 amino acids. V dropped 5 bases and J dropped 5 bases, with 22 bases sitting between them. The CDR3 reads CASSNTGISLRYQPQHF. The CDR3 DNA follows: TGTGCCAGCAGTAATACGGGTATATCCCTTAGATATCAGCCCCAGCATTTT.

Written as DNA, the CDR3 is TGCGCCAGCAGTGTAGGATCAGGGTTTAGGAATGAGCAGTTCTTC. This gives the protein CASSVGSGFRNEQFF. The chain is built from TRBV10-1 and TRBJ2-1; D is possibly TRBD1 (5 bases). Trimming pared 4 bases from V and 7 bases from J, leaving 17 bases between. CDR3 length equals 15 residues. Germline CDR1 reads WNHNN; CDR2 reads SYGVQD (reference sequence).

J is TRBJ2-3 and V is TRBV28; D unclear. The CDR3 length is 13 residues. V was pared by 5 bases and J by 2 bases, with 8 bases between. CDR1 MDHEN and CDR2 SYDVKM come from the germline V gene. CDR3 sequence (DNA): TGTGCCAGCAGTCGGCGGAACACAGATACGCAGTATTTT. Encoded protein: CASSRRNTDTQYF.

The CDR3: CASSQSAGQQFF. The CDR3 coding sequence is TGTGCCAGCAGCCAATCGGCGGGCCAACAGTTCTTC. V is TRBV16 and J is TRBJ2-1; D is perhaps TRBD2 (5 bases). The germline V gene encodes CDR1 KGHSY and CDR2 FQNENV. This CDR3 has 12 amino acids. The V end lost 0 bases, the J end lost 13 bases, and 10 bases lay between the germline ends.

This chain joins TRBV5-1 and TRBJ1-2; 7 bases fit TRBD1. The CDR3 is 14 residues long. J gave up 3 bases and V 5 bases, and 7 bases lay outside the gene matches. From germline, CDR1 is SGHRS and CDR2 YFSETQ. The CDR3 region is CASRGDTGDYGYTF. The CDR3, as DNA: TGCGCCAGCAGGGGGGATACAGGGGACTATGGCTACACCTTC.

This clone is a singleton in its sample. The V and J genes are TRBV18 and TRBJ2-7; 10 bases fit TRBD1. The germline CDR1 and CDR2 sequences are KGHSH and LQKENI. Trimming at V came to 4 bases and at J to 5 bases, leaving 5 bases not matched to a gene. The CDR3 is 14 residues long. CDR3 in amino acids: CASSLGQGVHEQYF. CDR3 sequence (DNA): TGTGCCAGCTCACTCGGACAGGGGGTCCACGAGCAGTACTTC.

This clone was recorded a few times. The chain is built from TRBV30 and TRBJ1-3, with D tentatively TRBD1 (6 bases). The germline gives CDR1 GTSNPN, CDR2 SVGIG (reference sequence). The CDR3 is 15 residues long. Trimming took off 4 bases at V and 0 bases at J, with 13 bases between the two ends. The CDR3 loop reads CAWTVQGTSGNTIYF. Here the CDR3 DNA reads TGTGCCTGGACCGTACAGGGCACCTCTGGAAACACCATATATTTT.

This clone has just a few counts. The chain recombines TRBV5-8 with TRBJ2-1; 12 positions match TRBD2. This CDR3 has 17 amino acids. Germline V gene lookup returns CDR1 SGHTS and CDR2 YDEGEE. V trimming: 1 base; J trimming: 3 bases; junction bases outside the gene matches: 5. CDR3 residues: CASSLTSGRNNYNEQFF. CDR3 nucleotides: TGTGCCAGCAGCTTGACTAGCGGGAGGAACAACTACAATGAGCAGTTCTTC.

The genes are TRBV30 and TRBJ1-6; D possibly corresponds to TRBD1 (5 bases). The germline V gene encodes CDR1 GTSNPN and CDR2 SVGIG (reference sequence). There are 15 residues in the CDR3. V lost 0 bases to trimming and J lost 2 bases, with 8 bases between them. CDR3 in amino acids: CAWSVAGAYNSPLHF. CDR3 coding DNA: TGTGCCTGGAGTGTAGCGGGGGCCTATAATTCACCCCTCCACTTT.

The chain carries TRBV7-3 and TRBJ2-7; a weak D match, TRBD1 (5 bases). Germline V gene data show CDR1 as SGHTA and CDR2 as FQGTGA. Between the trimmed V and J ends, which lost 1 base and 5 bases, there was a span of 15 bases. CDR3 length: 15 amino acids. CDR3 DNA sequence: TGTGCCAGCAGCTTAATTCCAGGGTCCCTGGACGAGCAGTACTTC. This codes for CASSLIPGSLDEQYF.

This clone was found a few times. The chain uses TRBV19 and TRBJ1-5; D unresolved. V was trimmed by 6 bases and J by 6 bases, leaving 18 bases between them. Germline assignment: CDR1 LNHDA and CDR2 SQIVND (reference sequence). The CDR3 runs 15 residues. The CDR3 region is CASSHIEDWGQPQHF. The CDR3 DNA reads TGTGCCAGTAGCCACATAGAGGACTGGGGTCAGCCCCAGCATTTT.

V and J are TRBV10-3 and TRBJ2-1; D gene uncertain. The CDR3 has 13 residues. Germline V gene data show CDR1 as ENHRY and CDR2 as SYGVKD. V was shortened by 7 bases and J by 6 bases, with 13 bases between the two germline ends. CDR3 residues: CAITPNSANEQFF. Written as DNA, the CDR3 is TGTGCCATCACCCCGAACTCGGCCAATGAGCAGTTCTTC.

This sequence joins TRBV12-2 and TRBJ2-2; TRBD2 reflects the table's D call only, with no check against the DNA. TRBV12-2 is a documented pseudogene. The CDR3 covers 21 residues. This CDR3 is CASRLRPYNGLAGVFTGELFF. CDR3 in DNA: TGTGCAAGTCGCTTAAGACCATATAACGGACTAGCGGGGGTTTTTACCGGGGAGCTGTTTTTT.

This sequence joins TRBV5-8 and TRBJ1-2; D is uncertain. The CDR3 is 14 amino acids. Trimming removed 4 bases at V and 4 bases at J, with 14 bases between. Germline V gene data show CDR1 as SGHTS and CDR2 as YDEGEE. CDR3 sequence (DNA): TGTGCCAGCAGCCCCCGGGAAGTTGGCTATGGCTACACCTTC. Residues: CASSPREVGYGYTF.

Comments on this clone: A far larger clone is just one base off, so this is likely a read error. V usage is TRBV7-2 and J usage is TRBJ2-2; 14 bases match TRBD2. The CDR3 is 16 amino acids. Germline V lookup: CDR1 SGHTA, CDR2 FQGNSA. Written as DNA, the CDR3 is TGTGCCAGCCGACCGGGACTAGCGGGGGCCACCGGGGAGCTGTCTTTT. Translating it yields CASRPGLAGATGELSF. The full variable domain, with the rest looked up from reference TRBV7-2 and TRBJ2-2, is GAGVSQSPSNKVTEKGKDVELRCDPISGHTALYWYRQSLGQGLEFLIYFQGNSAPDKSGLPSDRFSAERTGGSVSTLTIQRTQQEDSAVYLCASRPGLAGATGELSFGEGSRLTVL.

The chain couples TRBV12-1 to TRBJ2-1; the listed D gene, TRBD2, was not tested against the DNA. TRBV12-1 is given as a pseudogene. This CDR3 is built from 15 residues. CDR3 sequence reads: CASSFYFWLAYEQFF. In DNA form, the CDR3 reads TGTGCCAGCAGCTTTTATTTTTGGCTAGCGTATGAGCAGTTCTTC.

The V gene is TRBV6-1, the J gene TRBJ1-1; 9 nucleotides align to TRBD1. CDR1 and CDR2 (germline): MNHNS, SASEGT. Trimming at V came to 8 bases and at J to 4 bases, leaving 8 bases not matched to a gene. CDR3 length: 14 amino acids. CDR3 DNA sequence: TGTGCCAGCGGGACAGGGTTTCTTTTCACTGAAGCTTTCTTT. Amino acids: CASGTGFLFTEAFF.

Regarding this clone: This sample also contains other DNA sequences that code for the same CDR3. CDR3 coding DNA: TGTGCCAGCAGGAGGGACAGGGGGATAAATCAGCCCCAGCATTTT. It yields the protein CASRRDRGINQPQHF. V gene TRBV6-5 combines with J gene TRBJ1-5, with 11 bases identical to TRBD1. The trim removed 6 bases at V and 4 bases at J, leaving 5 bases unmatched. CDR3 length equals 15 residues. Looked up from germline, CDR1 is MNHEY and CDR2 is SVGAGI.

J is TRBJ1-5 and V is TRBV28; D not certain. Germline V gives CDR1 MDHEN, CDR2 SYDVKM. The CDR3 is 16 residues long. V was clipped by 4 bases and J by 2 bases, with 15 bases between them. The CDR3 is CASSYRGGLGNQPQHF. The CDR3 DNA reads TGTGCCAGCAGTTACCGAGGCGGGCTAGGCAATCAGCCCCAGCATTTT.

As concerns this clone: Other DNA sequences within the sample encode an identical CDR3. This chain joins TRBV6-5 and TRBJ2-3; no clear D. V was pared by 6 bases and J by 0 bases, with 7 bases between. The CDR3 is 13 amino acids. Per the germline V gene, CDR1 is MNHEY and CDR2 is SVGAGI. The DNA of the CDR3 is TGTGCCAGCAGGGCTCCTAGCACAGATACGCAGTATTTT. This gives the protein CASRAPSTDTQYF.

This sequence joins TRBV19 and TRBJ1-1, with a weak D call TRBD1 (5 bases). V was trimmed by 3 bases and J by 5 bases, leaving 16 bases between them. The CDR3 spans 15 residues. Per germline, CDR1 LNHDA and CDR2 SQIVND (reference sequence). The chain's CDR3 is CASSIPSHRRTEAFF. Here the CDR3 DNA reads TGTGCCAGTAGTATTCCCTCACACAGGAGGACTGAAGCTTTCTTT.

The chain recombines TRBV28 with TRBJ2-7; tentative D call: TRBD1 (6 bases). The CDR3 contains 12 residues. Germline-derived CDR1 and CDR2 are MDHEN and SYDVKM. The ends were cut back, 8 bases at V and 7 bases at J, with 15 bases in the middle. This chain's CDR3 is CASSEQGYEQYF. The CDR3 bases are TGTGCCAGCTCGGAACAGGGTTATGAGCAGTACTTC.

V usage is TRBV11-3 and J usage is TRBJ1-6; TRBD1 might be the D (5 bases). CDR3 size: 16 residues. Trimming left V 1 base short and J 0 bases short, with 7 bases between. Germline CDR1 is SGHNT and CDR2 is YENEEA. CDR3 coding DNA: TGTGCCAGCAGCTTAGGGGGCAGCTCCTATAATTCACCCCTCCACTTT. As protein: CASSLGGSSYNSPLHF.

The V and J genes are TRBV5-1 and TRBJ1-6; weak D call: TRBD1 (5 bases). V gave up 0 bases and J gave up 8 bases, with 9 bases separating them. CDR3 length: 14 residues. In germline, CDR1 is SGHRS, CDR2 YFSETQ. The CDR3 is CASSLEQVDSPLHF. In nucleotides, the CDR3 is TGCGCCAGCAGCTTGGAACAGGTTGATTCACCCCTCCACTTT.

CDR3 nucleotides: TGTGCCAGCAACCCGCTAATGAACACTGAAGCTTTCTTT. Its translation: CASNPLMNTEAFF. The rearrangement uses TRBV6-6 and TRBJ1-1, with D hard to call. CDR1 is MNHNY and CDR2 is SVGAGI in the germline V gene (reference sequence). This CDR3 contains 13 residues. V lost 7 bases and J lost 0, with 9 bases in between.

This CDR3 reads CASTPDKEQYF. The DNA for the CDR3 is TGTGCCAGCACCCCCGACAAGGAGCAGTACTTC. This rearrangement joins TRBV7-9 to TRBJ2-7; D remains ambiguous. CDR1 is SEHNR, CDR2 FQNEAQ, per germline (reference sequence). The CDR3 totals 11 residues. V shed 7 bases and J shed 7 bases, with 11 bases lying between them.